These 15 T cell receptor beta chains came from one sample sequenced in a study of blood T cell repertoires in COVID-19. TCRdb's table, derived via immunoSEQ multiplex PCR, lists solely in-frame clones and lacks some. Here the sample spans around 100,000 clones, about 82% being singletons. Sequencing used peripheral blood. The receptors were sampled from a man aged 50 to 59 with active or convalescent COVID-19.

The CDR3, as DNA: TGTGCCAGCAACAGGGGGTATTCTGGTGGCTACACCTTC. It is translated as CASNRGYSGGYTF. The chain has TRBV19 and TRBJ1-2, with TRBD1 identical over 8 bases. This CDR3 has 13 amino acids. Germline CDR1 is LNHDA and CDR2 is SQIVND (reference sequence). Unmatched junction bases numbered 10, after V lost 9 bases and J lost 7 bases.

J is TRBJ1-2 and V is TRBV6-1; 8 bases map to TRBD1. Germline CDR1 MNHNS, CDR2 SASEGT. V dropped 0 bases and J dropped 3; count of bases not matched to a gene: 3. The CDR3 has 15 residues. CDR3: CASSEAPGQDYGYTF. In DNA, the CDR3 is TGTGCCAGCAGTGAAGCACCGGGACAGGACTATGGCTACACCTTC.

This clone has just one count. The rearrangement joins TRBV5-1 to TRBJ1-2; unclear D gene. This CDR3 has 15 amino acids. The germline CDR1 and CDR2 sequences are SGHRS and YFSETQ. V lost 0 bases and J 2 bases, leaving 11 bases between the germline ends. The CDR3 DNA sequence: TGCGCCAGCAGCTTGGGGGTCAGGCCCAACTATGGCTACACCTTC. Translation gives CASSLGVRPNYGYTF.

The rearrangement links TRBV18 to TRBJ1-5; 7 bases align to TRBD1. The CDR3 is made up of 14 amino acids. Trimming removed 4 bases from V and 2 bases from J; junction bases left unmatched: 2. CDR1 and CDR2 from the germline V gene are KGHSH and LQKENI. The CDR3: CASSQTGGNQPQHF. The CDR3 DNA reads TGTGCCAGCTCACAAACAGGGGGCAATCAGCCCCAGCATTTT.

The chain couples TRBV11-2 to TRBJ2-3; D might be TRBD2 (5 bases). Germline assignment: CDR1 SGHAT and CDR2 FQNNGV. The V end lost 0 bases, the J end lost 5 bases, and 6 bases lay between the germline ends. This CDR3 spans 13 amino acids. CDR3 region: CASSLDRGDTQYF. DNA for the CDR3: TGTGCCAGCAGCTTAGATCGGGGAGATACGCAGTATTTT.

The rearrangement links TRBV19 to TRBJ2-6; 7 nucleotides line up with TRBD1. Germline values: CDR1 LNHDA, CDR2 SQIVND (reference sequence). V dropped 10 bases and J dropped 2; count of bases not matched to a gene: 5. The CDR3 sequence is 14 residues long. The CDR3 region is CATTGDTGANVLTF. In nucleotides, the CDR3 is TGTGCCACTACAGGGGACACTGGGGCCAACGTCCTGACTTTC.

V is TRBV6-5 and J is TRBJ1-6; 7 positions match TRBD1. With 8 bases clipped from V and 5 bases from J, the junction kept 3 bases outside the gene matches. CDR1 is MNHEY, CDR2 SVGAGI, per germline. There are 13 residues in the CDR3. CDR3 residues: CASGTENNSPLHF. The CDR3 bases are TGTGCCAGCGGGACAGAAAATAATTCACCCCTCCACTTT.

The chain couples TRBV4-1 to TRBJ1-2; TRBD1 might be the D (6 bases). Germline V gives CDR1 MGHRA, CDR2 YSYEKL. The ends were cut back, 2 bases at V and 8 bases at J, with 21 bases in the middle. The CDR3 is 16 residues long. The CDR3 loop reads CASSQILTGTWNGYTF. DNA of the CDR3: TGCGCCAGCAGCCAAATCTTGACAGGAACCTGGAACGGCTACACCTTC.

V gene TRBV7-9 combines with J gene TRBJ1-5; no definite D call. The germline gives CDR1 SEHNR, CDR2 FQNEAQ (reference sequence). With 1 base removed from V and 3 bases from J, the gap between germline ends came to 4 bases. The CDR3 has 13 residues. CDR3 nucleotide sequence: TGTGCCAGCAGCTTAGGTCACAATCAGCCCCAGCATTTT. Protein product: CASSLGHNQPQHF.

This chain links TRBV14 with TRBJ1-2, with D unresolved. The germline V and J ends were trimmed by 0 bases and 8 bases, with 16 bases remaining between them. The CDR3 contains 15 residues. Germline V gene lookup returns CDR1 SGHDN and CDR2 FVKESK. CDR3 residues: CASSQDERRMVGYTF. CDR3 nucleotide sequence: TGTGCCAGCAGCCAAGATGAACGGAGAATGGTGGGCTACACCTTC.

V gene TRBV28 combines with J gene TRBJ2-2, with 7 bases aligning to TRBD1. The CDR3 is made up of 15 amino acids. Germline V gives CDR1 MDHEN, CDR2 SYDVKM. With V trimmed by 5 bases and J by 5 bases, 8 bases remained unmatched. CDR3 nucleotide sequence: TGTGCCAGCAGTACTACAGGGGAAGGGACCGGGGAGCTGTTTTTT. Its protein is CASSTTGEGTGELFF.

This chain joins TRBV10-2 and TRBJ1-4, with 9 bases lining up with TRBD1. The germline V gene has CDR1 WSHSY and CDR2 SAAADI. The V gene end was trimmed by 2 bases and the J gene end by 1 base; junction bases not matched to a gene: 2. There are 16 residues in the CDR3. The CDR3 nucleotides are TGCGCCAGCAGTGAGGGACAGGGGTTAACTAATGAAAAACTGTTTTTT. Translating it yields CASSEGQGLTNEKLFF.

The V gene is TRBV14, the J gene TRBJ2-5; 12 bases are shared with TRBD2. V gave up 5 bases and J gave up 2 bases; unmatched junction bases: 6. The germline V gene has CDR1 SGHDN and CDR2 FVKESK. This CDR3 contains 16 residues. Here the CDR3 reads CASSWGLAGGQETQYF. The CDR3 nucleotides read TGTGCCAGCAGCTGGGGACTAGCGGGTGGTCAAGAGACCCAGTACTTC.

The chain carries TRBV24-1 and TRBJ1-2; the D is unclear. V was cut by 4 bases and J by 4 bases, with 15 bases left in between. Germline values: CDR1 KGHDR, CDR2 SFDVKD. This CDR3 region has 15 residues. The CDR3 loop reads CATSDPRGSSYGYTF. CDR3 sequence (DNA): TGTGCCACCAGTGACCCCAGAGGGTCCAGCTATGGCTACACCTTC.

CDR3 amino acids: CAISEGLAGAGEQYF. The CDR3 nucleotides read TGTGCCATCAGTGAGGGACTAGCGGGAGCGGGGGAGCAGTACTTC. The chain is built from TRBV10-3 and TRBJ2-7, with 13 bases fitting TRBD2. V was clipped by 2 bases and J by 7 bases; unmatched bases: 5. CDR3 length: 15 residues. Germline lookup yields CDR1 ENHRY and CDR2 SYGVKD.